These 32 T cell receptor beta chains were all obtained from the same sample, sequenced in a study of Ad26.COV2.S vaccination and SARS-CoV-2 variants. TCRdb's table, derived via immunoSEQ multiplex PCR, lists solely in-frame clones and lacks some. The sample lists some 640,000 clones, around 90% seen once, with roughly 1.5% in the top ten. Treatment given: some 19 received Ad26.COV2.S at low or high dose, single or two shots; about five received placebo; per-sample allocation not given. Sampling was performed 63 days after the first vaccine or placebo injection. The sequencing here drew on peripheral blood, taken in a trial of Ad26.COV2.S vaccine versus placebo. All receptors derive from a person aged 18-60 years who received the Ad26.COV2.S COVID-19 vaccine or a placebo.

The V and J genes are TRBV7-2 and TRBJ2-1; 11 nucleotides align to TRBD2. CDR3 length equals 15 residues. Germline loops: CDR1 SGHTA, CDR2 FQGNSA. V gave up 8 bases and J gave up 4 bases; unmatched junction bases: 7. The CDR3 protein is CASPLSGRVYNEQFF. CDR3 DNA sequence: TGTGCCAGCCCCCTTAGCGGGAGGGTATACAATGAGCAGTTCTTC.

CDR3: CASSPEGGETQYF. In nucleotides, the CDR3 is TGTGCCAGCAGCCCAGAGGGGGGTGAGACCCAGTACTTC. The chain has TRBV5-6 and TRBJ2-5; TRBD1 or TRBD2 may be the D gene (6 bases each). The ends were cut back, 4 bases at V and 5 bases at J, with 12 bases in the middle. CDR3 length: 13 amino acids. The germline gives CDR1 SGHDT, CDR2 YYEEEE.

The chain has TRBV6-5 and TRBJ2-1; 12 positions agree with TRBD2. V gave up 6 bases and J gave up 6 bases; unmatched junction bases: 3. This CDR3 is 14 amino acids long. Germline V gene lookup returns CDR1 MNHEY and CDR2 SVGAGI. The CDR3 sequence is CASRGLAGFNEQFF. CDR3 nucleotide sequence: TGTGCCAGCAGAGGACTAGCGGGGTTCAATGAGCAGTTCTTC.

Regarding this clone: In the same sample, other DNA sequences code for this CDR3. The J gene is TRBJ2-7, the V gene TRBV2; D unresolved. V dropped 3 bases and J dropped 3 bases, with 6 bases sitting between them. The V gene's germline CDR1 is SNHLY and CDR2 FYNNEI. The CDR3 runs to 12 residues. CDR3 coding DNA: TGTGCCAGCAGTGATCTGGGCTACGAGCAGTACTTC. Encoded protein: CASSDLGYEQYF.

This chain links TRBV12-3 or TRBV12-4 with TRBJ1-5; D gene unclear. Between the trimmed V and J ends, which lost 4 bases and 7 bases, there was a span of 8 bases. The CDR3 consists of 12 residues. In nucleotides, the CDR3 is TGTGCCAGCAGTTCCCCCCCCCAGCCCCAGCATTTT. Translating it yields CASSSPPQPQHF.

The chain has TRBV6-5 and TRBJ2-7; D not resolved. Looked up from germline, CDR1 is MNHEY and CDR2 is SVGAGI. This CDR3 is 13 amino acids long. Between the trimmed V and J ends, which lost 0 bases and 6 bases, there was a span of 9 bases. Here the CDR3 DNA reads TGTGCCAGCAGTTACTCGAGTACGAGCGAGCAGTACTTC. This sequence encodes CASSYSSTSEQYF.

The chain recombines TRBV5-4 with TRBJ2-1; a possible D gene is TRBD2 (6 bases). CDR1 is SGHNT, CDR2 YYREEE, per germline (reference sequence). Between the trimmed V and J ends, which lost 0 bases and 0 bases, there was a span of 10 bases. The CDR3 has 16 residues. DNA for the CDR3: TGTGCCAGCAGCTTGGGTAGCGGCAACTCCTACAATGAGCAGTTCTTC. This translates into CASSLGSGNSYNEQFF.

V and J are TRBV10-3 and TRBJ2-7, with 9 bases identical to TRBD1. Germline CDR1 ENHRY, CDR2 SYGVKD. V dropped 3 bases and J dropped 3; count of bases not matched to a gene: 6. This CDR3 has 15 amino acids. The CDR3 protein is CAISDPQGAHYEQYF. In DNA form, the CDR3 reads TGTGCCATCAGTGACCCACAGGGGGCCCACTACGAGCAGTACTTC.

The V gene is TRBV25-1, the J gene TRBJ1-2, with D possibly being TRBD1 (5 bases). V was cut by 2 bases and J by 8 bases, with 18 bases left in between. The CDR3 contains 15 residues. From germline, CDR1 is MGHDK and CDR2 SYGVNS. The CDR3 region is CASSEPGTGAGGYTF. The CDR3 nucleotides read TGTGCCAGCAGTGAACCCGGGACCGGGGCGGGGGGCTACACCTTC.

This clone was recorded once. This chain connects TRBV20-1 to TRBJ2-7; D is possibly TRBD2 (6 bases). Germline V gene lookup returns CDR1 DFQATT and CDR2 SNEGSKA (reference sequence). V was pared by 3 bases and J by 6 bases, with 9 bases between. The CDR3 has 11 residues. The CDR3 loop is CSARKGGEQYF. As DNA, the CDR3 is TGCAGTGCTAGGAAGGGAGGCGAGCAGTACTTC.

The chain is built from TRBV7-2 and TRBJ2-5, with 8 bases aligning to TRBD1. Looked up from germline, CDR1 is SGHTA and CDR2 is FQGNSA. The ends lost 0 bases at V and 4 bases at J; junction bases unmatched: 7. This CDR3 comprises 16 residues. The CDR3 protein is CASSLALQGAGETQYF. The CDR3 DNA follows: TGTGCCAGCAGCTTAGCGTTGCAGGGGGCAGGAGAGACCCAGTACTTC.

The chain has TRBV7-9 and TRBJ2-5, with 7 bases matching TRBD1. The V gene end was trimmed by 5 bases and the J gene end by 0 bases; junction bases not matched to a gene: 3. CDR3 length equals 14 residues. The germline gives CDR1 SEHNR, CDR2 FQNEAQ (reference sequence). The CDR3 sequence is CASSVGTDQETQYF. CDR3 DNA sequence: TGTGCCAGCAGCGTCGGGACAGACCAAGAGACCCAGTACTTC. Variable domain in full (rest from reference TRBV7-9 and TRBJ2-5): DTGVSQNPRHKITKRGQNVTFRCDPISEHNRLYWYRQTLGQGPEFLTYFQNEAQLEKSRLLSDRFSAERPKGSFSTLEIQRTEQGDSAMYLCASSVGTDQETQYFGPGTRLLVL.

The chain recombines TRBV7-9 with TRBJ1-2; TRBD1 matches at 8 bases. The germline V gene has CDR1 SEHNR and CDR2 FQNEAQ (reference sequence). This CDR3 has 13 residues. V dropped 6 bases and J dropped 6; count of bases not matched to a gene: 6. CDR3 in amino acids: CASREQGEDGYTF. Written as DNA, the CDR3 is TGTGCCAGCAGGGAACAGGGGGAGGATGGCTACACCTTC.

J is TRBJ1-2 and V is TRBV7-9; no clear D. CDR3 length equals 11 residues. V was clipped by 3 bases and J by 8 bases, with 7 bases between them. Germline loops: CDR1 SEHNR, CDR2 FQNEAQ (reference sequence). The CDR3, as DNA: TGTGCCAGCAGCTTTTCTGGAGGCTACACCTTC. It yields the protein CASSFSGGYTF.

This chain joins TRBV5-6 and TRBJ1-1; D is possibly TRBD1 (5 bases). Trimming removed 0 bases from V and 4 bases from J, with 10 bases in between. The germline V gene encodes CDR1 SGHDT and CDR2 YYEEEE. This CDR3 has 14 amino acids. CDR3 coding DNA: TGTGCCAGCAGCTTGGTAGCAGGGATCACTGAAGCTTTCTTT. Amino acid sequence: CASSLVAGITEAFF.

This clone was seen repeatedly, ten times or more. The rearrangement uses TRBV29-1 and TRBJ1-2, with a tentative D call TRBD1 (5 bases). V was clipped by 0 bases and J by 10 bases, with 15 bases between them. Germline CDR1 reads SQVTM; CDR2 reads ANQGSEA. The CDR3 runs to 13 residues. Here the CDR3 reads CSVEDSRQNSYTF. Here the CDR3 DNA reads TGCAGCGTTGAAGATTCGAGACAGAACTCCTACACCTTC.

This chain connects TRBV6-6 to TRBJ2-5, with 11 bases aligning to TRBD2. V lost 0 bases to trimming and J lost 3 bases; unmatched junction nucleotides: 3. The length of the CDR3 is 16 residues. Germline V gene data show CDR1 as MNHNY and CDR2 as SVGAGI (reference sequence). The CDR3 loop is CASSYSMTSGEETQYF. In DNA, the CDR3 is TGTGCCAGCAGTTACTCGATGACTAGCGGGGAAGAGACCCAGTACTTC.

The CDR3 region is CASSLGGRTTDTQYF. CDR3 nucleotides: TGTGCCAGCAGCTTAGGTGGGAGAACCACAGATACGCAGTATTTT. The V and J genes are TRBV11-3 and TRBJ2-3; tentatively, D is TRBD2 (5 bases). V was shortened by 1 base and J by 2 bases, with 10 bases between the two germline ends. The CDR3 length is 15 residues. CDR1 is SGHNT, CDR2 YENEEA, per germline.

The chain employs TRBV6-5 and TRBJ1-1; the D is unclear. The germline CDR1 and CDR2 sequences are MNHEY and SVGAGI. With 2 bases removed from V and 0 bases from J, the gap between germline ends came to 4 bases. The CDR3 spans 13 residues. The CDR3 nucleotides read TGTGCCAGCAGTTACGTCATGAACACTGAAGCTTTCTTT. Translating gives CASSYVMNTEAFF.

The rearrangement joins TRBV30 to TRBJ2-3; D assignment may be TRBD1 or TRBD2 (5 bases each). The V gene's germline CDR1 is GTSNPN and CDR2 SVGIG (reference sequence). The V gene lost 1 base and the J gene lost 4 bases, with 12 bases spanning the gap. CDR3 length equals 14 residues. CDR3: CAWSAGAPADTQYF. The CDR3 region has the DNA TGTGCCTGGAGTGCCGGGGCTCCCGCAGATACGCAGTATTTT.

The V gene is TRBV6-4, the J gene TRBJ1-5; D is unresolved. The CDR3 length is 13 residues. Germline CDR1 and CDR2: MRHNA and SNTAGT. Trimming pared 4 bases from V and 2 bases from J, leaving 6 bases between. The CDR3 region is CASSAEGNQPQHF. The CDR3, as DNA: TGTGCCAGCAGTGCCGAGGGCAATCAGCCCCAGCATTTT.

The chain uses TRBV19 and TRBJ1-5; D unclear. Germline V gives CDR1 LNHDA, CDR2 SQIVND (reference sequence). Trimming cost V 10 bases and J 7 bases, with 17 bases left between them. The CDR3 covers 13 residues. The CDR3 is CATKGTSWQPQHF. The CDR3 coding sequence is TGTGCCACTAAGGGTACTTCTTGGCAGCCCCAGCATTTT.

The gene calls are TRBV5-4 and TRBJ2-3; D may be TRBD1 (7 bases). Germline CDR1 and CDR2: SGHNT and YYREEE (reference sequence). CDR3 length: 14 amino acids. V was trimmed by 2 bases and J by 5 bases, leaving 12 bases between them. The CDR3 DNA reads TGTGCCAGCAGCTTCAACAGGGGAGGAGATACGCAGTATTTT. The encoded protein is CASSFNRGGDTQYF.

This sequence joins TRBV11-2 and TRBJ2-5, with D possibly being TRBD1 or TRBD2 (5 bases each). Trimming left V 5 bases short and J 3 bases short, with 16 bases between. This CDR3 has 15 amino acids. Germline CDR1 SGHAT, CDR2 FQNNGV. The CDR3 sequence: CASSPGSEGKETQYF. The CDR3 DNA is TGTGCCAGCAGCCCTGGGTCTGAGGGGAAAGAGACCCAGTACTTC.

In nucleotides, the CDR3 is TGCAGTGCTAGTAGGCTAGAAGTGAACATTCAGTACTTC. This sequence encodes CSASRLEVNIQYF. The chain carries TRBV20-1 and TRBJ2-4; D is uncertain. Germline-derived CDR1 and CDR2 are DFQATT and SNEGSKA (reference sequence). V was trimmed by 3 bases and J by 7 bases, leaving 13 bases between them. The CDR3 is 13 amino acids.

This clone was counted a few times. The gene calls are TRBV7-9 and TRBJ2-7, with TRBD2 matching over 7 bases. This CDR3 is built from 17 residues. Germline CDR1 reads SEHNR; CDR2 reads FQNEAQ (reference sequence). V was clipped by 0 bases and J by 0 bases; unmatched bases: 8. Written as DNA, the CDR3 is TGTGCCAGCAGCTTAGCGCTGGGACTACCGAGCTCCTACGAGCAGTACTTC. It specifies CASSLALGLPSSYEQYF.

In DNA, the CDR3 is TGTGCCAGCAGAAGCTCGACAGGGAGCCGGGGGACCCAGTACTTC. It specifies CASRSSTGSRGTQYF. The V call is TRBV2, the J call TRBJ2-5; TRBD1 aligns across 7 bases. This CDR3 is 15 amino acids long. Per the germline V gene, CDR1 is SNHLY and CDR2 is FYNNEI. With V trimmed by 6 bases and J by 7 bases, 14 bases remained unmatched.

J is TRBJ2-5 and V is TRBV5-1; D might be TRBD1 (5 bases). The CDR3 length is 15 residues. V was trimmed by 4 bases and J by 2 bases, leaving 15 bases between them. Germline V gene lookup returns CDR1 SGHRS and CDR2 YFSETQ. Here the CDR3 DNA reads TGCGCCAGCAGCCTATCAAGACAGAATCAAGAGACCCAGTACTTC. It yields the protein CASSLSRQNQETQYF.

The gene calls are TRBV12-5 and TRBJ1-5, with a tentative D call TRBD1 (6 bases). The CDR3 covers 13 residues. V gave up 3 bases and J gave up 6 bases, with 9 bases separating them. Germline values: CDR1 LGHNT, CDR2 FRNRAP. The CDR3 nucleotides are TGTGCTAGTGGTTTAGGGGGATCTCAGCCCCAGCATTTT. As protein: CASGLGGSQPQHF.

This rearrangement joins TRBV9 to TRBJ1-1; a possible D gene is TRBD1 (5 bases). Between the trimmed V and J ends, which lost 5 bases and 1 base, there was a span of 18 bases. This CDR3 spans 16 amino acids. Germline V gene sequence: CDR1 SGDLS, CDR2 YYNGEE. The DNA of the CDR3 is TGTGCCAGCAGGGCGGGTGGGGCCCTTCCGAACACTGAAGCTTTCTTT. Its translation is CASRAGGALPNTEAFF.

This CDR3 is CASSVGIAGTEAFF. The CDR3 DNA reads as TGTGCCAGCAGCGTAGGGATAGCGGGCACTGAAGCTTTCTTT. This chain connects TRBV9 to TRBJ1-1; D is ambiguous. Looked up from germline, CDR1 is SGDLS and CDR2 is YYNGEE. The CDR3 has 14 residues. V shed 0 bases and J shed 4 bases, with 10 bases lying between them.

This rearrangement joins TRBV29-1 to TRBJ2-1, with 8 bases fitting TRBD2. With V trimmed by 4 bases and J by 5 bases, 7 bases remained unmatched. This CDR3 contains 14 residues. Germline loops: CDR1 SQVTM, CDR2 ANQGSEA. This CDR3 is CSVAGGRRNNEQFF. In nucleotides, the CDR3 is TGCAGCGTTGCGGGCGGGAGGCGAAACAATGAGCAGTTCTTC.